This T cell receptor beta chain was identified during a study of a mutant IDH1 vaccine in newly diagnosed glioma (dated by TCRdb to about 2021). Context from the whole study: Patients were given eight vaccinations, in weeks 1, 3, 5, 7, 11, 15, 19 and 23, which matched visits V03 through V10. Vaccination was initiated 4-6 weeks after radiotherapy alone, or concurrently with temozolomide cycles in the chemotherapy-containing groups. Of the 30 or so patients who were treated, around 62% were male and around 40% were female, and the mean age was around 40 years. Before enrollment, most patients had been given radiochemotherapy with temozolomide as standard therapy, while the rest had received either radiotherapy alone or temozolomide alone. Six visits were used for peripheral blood collection: V03 (baseline), V05, V07, V10, V12 and V13. Longitudinal TCRB deep sequencing was performed for 25 to 30 treated patients wherever samples were available for exploratory analyses.

A word on this clone: Its antigen is not yet known. The input lacks base qualities; no much larger clone sits a single base away.

Results the study describes overall, beyond this receptor: According to the authors, sample limitations meant that analyses of patient blood samples could not be reproduced. Across multiple MHC alleles, vaccine-induced immune responses were seen in more than 80% of patients. Availability determined which PBMC samples were chosen for TCRB deep sequencing. Pseudoprogression seemed to be unrelated to changes in the top peripheral T cell clonotypes found by TCRB sequencing.

At the junction V is shortened by 1 base and J by 4 bases; bases outside the gene matches: 8. The germline V gene supplies CDR1 SGHAT and CDR2 FQNNGV. There are 18 amino acids in the CDR3, from cysteine to phenylalanine inclusive. Only the CDR3 DNA stays, 54 bases, in frame from base 1. Interpreted using the paper, the time point label stands for: week 5, during vaccination. A 20-mer mutant IDH1 peptide at 300 micrograms in Montanide made up each vaccine dose, which was injected subcutaneously together with topical imiquimod. The donors had newly diagnosed IDH1-mutant astrocytomas of WHO grade 3 or 4 that showed loss of nuclear ATRX. The samples were drawn from NOA16, a multicentre, single-arm, open-label phase I trial in Germany that tested a mutant IDH1 peptide vaccine in humans for the first time. Genomic DNA for TCRB sequencing was isolated from EDTA blood with the DNeasy Blood and Tissue Kit.

Receptor amplification or capture employed the immunoSEQ multiplex PCR assay. The hsTCRB Kit was used according to the manufacturer's protocol to amplify rearranged TCR beta chain sequences. Sequencing of TCRB libraries was carried out on an Illumina MiSeq. The study's processing was this. The proprietary platform of the kit vendor was used for demultiplexing, trimming and gene mapping. This immuneACCESS table, as held by TCRdb, lists in-frame sequences with V and J called but not all clones. Of the missing ones, under half trace to an unresolved V gene in checked studies; the others have no known cause. That table supplies the V and J calls and clone size; D and trimming were determined from the DNA. For this sample there are approximately 61,000 clones; about 81% appear just once. In total, the top ten clones hold 6.5% to 8.5% of the sample.

The V gene is TRBV11-2 and the J gene is TRBJ1-6; the central 9 bases match TRBD1. The source of this sequence is a woman aged 45-65 years with glioma. The starting material was PBMCs, obtained from a glioma patient whose treatment included an IDH1 peptide vaccine. The DNA sequence follows: TGTGCCAGCAGCTTAGCAACACCCGGGACAGGGTATAATTCACCCCTCCACTTT. The resulting protein is CASSLATPGTGYNSPLHF.